This paragraph covers one T cell receptor (beta chain) sequence. The record originates from a study of blood T cells in healthy people across ages. Trimming cost V 6 bases and J 9 bases, with 15 bases left between them. Per germline, CDR1 DFQATT and CDR2 SNEGSKA (reference sequence). The length of the CDR3 is 13 residues. A sample-barcoded 5' primer and a J-beta primer mix were used in a second PCR of roughly 7 to 11 cycles. TCRdb passed the 5' RACE reads through MiXCR, listing each CDR3 protein once. This table holds more than 650,000 distinct CDR3 sequences, about 20% found once. The sequenced sample was blood. The origin of this receptor is a man between 65 and 79 years old in good health. The chain couples TRBV20-1 to TRBJ1-6; no definite D call. CDR3: CSAASTRGSPLHF. For the CDR3, the DNA is TGCAGTGCCGCATCAACCCGGGGTTCACCCCTCCACTTT.